Described below is a single TCR beta chain sequence and its context. What it binds is unknown. This specimen includes other DNA sequences encoding the same CDR3. The data are from a study of PD-1 blockade in classical Hodgkin lymphoma. Findings and caveats of the study: The study found complete responders had baseline diversity similar to newly diagnosed patients.

In every patient, relapse followed autologous stem cell transplantation, while exposure to brentuximab vedotin differed. Data came from immunoSEQ multiplex PCR; TCRdb stores just in-frame clones and leaves some out. Found here are approximately 80,000 clones, 89% of them singletons; the top ten hold 22%. This CDR3 contains 14 residues. The V gene's germline CDR1 is MDHEN and CDR2 SYDVKM. Deletions cut 3 bases from V and 0 bases from J, with 8 bases between. This TCR was sampled from a human donor with classical Hodgkin lymphoma. This rearrangement joins TRBV28 to TRBJ1-2; D uncertain. The source material was peripheral blood mononuclear cells (PBMCs), sampled at baseline. The CDR3 region is CASSFGRANYGYTF. The CDR3 nucleotides are TGTGCCAGCAGTTTTGGACGAGCTAACTATGGCTACACCTTC.